The 23 T cell receptor beta chains below all came from one sample that was sequenced in a study of blood T cell repertoires in COVID-19. Some clones are missing from TCRdb's copy, which holds only in-frame ones; the method was immunoSEQ multiplex PCR. The sample shows under 300,000 clones, roughly 85% of them seen only once. The sequenced sample was peripheral blood. The receptor set was obtained from a woman aged 30 to 39 with active or convalescent COVID-19.

In this sample, this clone turned up once. DNA of the CDR3: TGTGCCAGTAGCGGGACAGGGACCGCTAAACTGTTTTTT. Residues: CASSGTGTAKLFF. The chain is built from TRBV19 and TRBJ1-4, with 9 bases identical to TRBD1. Germline V gives CDR1 LNHDA, CDR2 SQIVND (reference sequence). Unmatched junction bases numbered 7, after V lost 6 bases and J lost 11 bases. CDR3 length: 13 residues.

The chain links TRBV6-4 to TRBJ2-4; 8 bases are shared with TRBD1. The CDR3 has 13 amino acids. The V gene's germline CDR1 is MRHNA and CDR2 SNTAGT. The V and J ends lost 4 bases and 10 bases, in that order; junction bases with no gene match: 6. CDR3 region: CASSAETGDIQYF. The CDR3, as DNA: TGTGCCAGCAGTGCCGAGACAGGGGATATTCAGTACTTC.

CDR3 loop: CSAGQDTQYF. In DNA form, the CDR3 reads TGCAGCGCCGGCCAAGATACGCAGTATTTT. V gene TRBV29-1 combines with J gene TRBJ2-3; no reliable D call. The ends were cut back, 7 bases at V and 5 bases at J, with 7 bases in the middle. The germline CDR1 and CDR2 sequences are SQVTM and ANQGSEA. The length of the CDR3 is 10 residues.

This clone was counted only a few times. The chain has TRBV28 and TRBJ1-5; D call uncertain. Germline V gene lookup returns CDR1 MDHEN and CDR2 SYDVKM. Trimming cost V 6 bases and J 0 bases, with 12 bases left between them. The length of the CDR3 is 15 residues. The CDR3 DNA is TGTGCCAGCAGGCGAGGTGGCCCTAGCAATCAGCCCCAGCATTTT. Protein product: CASRRGGPSNQPQHF.

CDR3 region: CASSLASGGLTGELFF. The DNA for the CDR3 is TGTGCCAGCAGCTTAGCGAGCGGGGGGCTCACCGGGGAGCTGTTTTTT. This chain connects TRBV5-8 to TRBJ2-2; the match to TRBD2 covers 9 bases. The CDR3 sequence is 16 residues long. V dropped 2 bases and J dropped 4; count of bases not matched to a gene: 6. The V gene's germline CDR1 is SGHTS and CDR2 YDEGEE.

The chain employs TRBV19 and TRBJ1-5, with TRBD1 matching over 7 bases. This CDR3 is built from 17 residues. Looked up from germline, CDR1 is LNHDA and CDR2 is SQIVND (reference sequence). The V gene end was trimmed by 2 bases and the J gene end by 5 bases; junction bases not matched to a gene: 12. The CDR3 loop reads CASSIRSGGGDDQPQHF. The CDR3 nucleotides are TGTGCCAGTAGTATAAGGAGTGGAGGGGGCGACGATCAGCCCCAGCATTTT. The entire variable domain, with the rest obtained from reference TRBV19 and TRBJ1-5, is as follows: DGGITQSPKYLFRKEGQNVTLSCEQNLNHDAMYWYRQDPGQGLRLIYYSQIVNDFQKGDIAEGYSVSREKKESFPLTVTSAQKNPTAFYLCASSIRSGGGDDQPQHFGDGTRLSIL.

This chain uses TRBV5-1 with TRBJ1-2; maybe TRBD1 (5 bases). Germline CDR1 reads SGHRS; CDR2 reads YFSETQ. Deletions cut 0 bases from V and 4 bases from J, with 22 bases between. The CDR3 runs 18 residues. CDR3: CASSLAVAGQRFLYGYTF. In DNA form, the CDR3 reads TGCGCCAGCAGCTTGGCCGTTGCAGGACAAAGGTTCCTCTATGGCTACACCTTC.

V gene TRBV9 combines with J gene TRBJ1-2; D is possibly TRBD1 (6 bases). CDR3 length equals 14 residues. Per germline, CDR1 SGDLS and CDR2 YYNGEE. V lost 2 bases, J lost 5 bases, and 13 bases lay in between. The CDR3 here is CASSVRGERYGYTF. The CDR3 nucleotides read TGTGCCAGCAGCGTCAGGGGCGAGAGGTATGGCTACACCTTC.

This clone was counted a few times. This chain links TRBV5-6 with TRBJ1-5, with 9 bases lining up with TRBD1. This CDR3 is 18 amino acids long. J was trimmed by 0 bases and V by 4 bases; bases with no gene match: 11. The germline CDR1 and CDR2 sequences are SGHDT and YYEEEE. In DNA, the CDR3 is TGTGCCAGCAGCCTACAGGGGGCCGCTTACTATAGCAATCAGCCCCAGCATTTT. Translation gives CASSLQGAAYYSNQPQHF.

The chain couples TRBV5-8 to TRBJ2-2; 11 nucleotides align to TRBD2. The CDR3 contains 16 residues. Germline values: CDR1 SGHTS, CDR2 YDEGEE. V shed 4 bases and J 0 bases; nucleotides not matched to a gene: 2. The CDR3 protein is CASSPGLAANTGELFF. The CDR3 nucleotides are TGTGCCAGCAGCCCGGGACTAGCGGCGAACACCGGGGAGCTGTTTTTT.

The chain couples TRBV7-2 to TRBJ1-4, with 9 bases lining up with TRBD1. The CDR3 spans 15 residues. Germline loops: CDR1 SGHTA, CDR2 FQGNSA. V shed 5 bases, J shed 8 bases, and the junction held 9 bases outside the gene matches. CDR3 bases: TGTGCCAGCAGCCGCTTTGGAGACAGGGGGGAAAAACTGTTTTTT. This translates into CASSRFGDRGEKLFF.

For the CDR3, the DNA is TGTGCCAGCAGCTCCAGACAGAAGAGTTACAATGAGCAGTTCTTC. This codes for CASSSRQKSYNEQFF. The gene calls are TRBV7-2 and TRBJ2-1; possibly TRBD1 for D (5 bases). Trimming pared 4 bases from V and 4 bases from J, leaving 14 bases between. Germline loops: CDR1 SGHTA, CDR2 FQGNSA. This CDR3 region has 15 residues.

The V call is TRBV4-3, the J call TRBJ2-5; D call uncertain. This CDR3 spans 14 amino acids. The V gene lost 2 bases and the J gene lost 2 bases, with 9 bases spanning the gap. Germline values: CDR1 LGHNA, CDR2 YSLEER. CDR3 DNA sequence: TGCGCCAGCAGCCAAACACCGTTTCAAGAGACCCAGTACTTC. It codes for CASSQTPFQETQYF.

The V call is TRBV7-2, the J call TRBJ2-3; D perhaps matches TRBD2 (5 bases). With 0 bases removed from V and 6 bases from J, the gap between germline ends came to 10 bases. This CDR3 contains 14 residues. Germline CDR1 and CDR2: SGHTA and FQGNSA. The CDR3 sequence: CASSLAFRRDTQYF. The CDR3 DNA is TGTGCCAGCAGCTTAGCGTTTCGGAGGGATACGCAGTATTTT.

V usage is TRBV7-9 and J usage is TRBJ1-5, with a possible D match to TRBD1 (6 bases). V lost 5 bases and J 4 bases, leaving 9 bases between the germline ends. The CDR3 length is 13 residues. Looked up from germline, CDR1 is SEHNR and CDR2 is FQNEAQ (reference sequence). The CDR3 spells CASSPDRNQPQHF. CDR3 DNA: TGTGCCAGCAGCCCCGACAGGAATCAGCCCCAGCATTTT.

The J gene is TRBJ2-3, the V gene TRBV10-3; TRBD2 matches 10 bases. CDR1 is ENHRY and CDR2 is SYGVKD in the germline V gene. Trimming cost V 3 bases and J 3 bases; bases outside gene matches: 6. This CDR3 is 16 amino acids long. The CDR3 DNA reads as TGTGCCATCAGTGAAGAGCGGGGGGGTATTACAGATACGCAGTATTTT. Protein: CAISEERGGITDTQYF.

Only one count was recorded for this clone. This chain joins TRBV7-8 and TRBJ2-5, with TRBD2 matching 8 bases. This CDR3 has 15 amino acids. With V trimmed by 5 bases and J by 4 bases, 9 bases remained unmatched. Germline CDR1 reads SGHVS; CDR2 reads FQNEAQ. CDR3 protein: CASSRGPTSGETQYF. CDR3 coding DNA: TGTGCCAGCAGCCGAGGCCCCACTAGCGGAGAGACCCAGTACTTC. Supplemented by reference TRBV7-8 and TRBJ2-5, the full variable domain reads GAGVSQSPRYKVAKRGQDVALRCDPISGHVSLFWYQQALGQGPEFLTYFQNEAQLDKSGLPSDRFFAERPEGSVSTLKIQRTQQEDSAVYLCASSRGPTSGETQYFGPGTRLLVL.

J is TRBJ2-7 and V is TRBV4-3; 7 bases are shared with TRBD1. CDR3 length: 17 residues. Germline CDR1 and CDR2: LGHNA and YSLEER. V was pared by 1 base and J by 0 bases, with 9 bases of the junction left unmatched. The CDR3 DNA reads as TGCGCCAGCAGCCAAGGAATCGGACAGGACATCTCCTACGAGCAGTACTTC. This encodes CASSQGIGQDISYEQYF.

The chain carries TRBV30 and TRBJ1-6; 7 bases are shared with TRBD1. The CDR3 extends over 13 amino acids. Germline V lookup: CDR1 GTSNPN, CDR2 SVGIG (reference sequence). J was trimmed by 8 bases and V by 4 bases; bases with no gene match: 5. As DNA, the CDR3 is TGTGCCTGGACGCTAACAGGGGATTCACCCCTCCACTTT. Residues: CAWTLTGDSPLHF. Together with reference TRBV30 and TRBJ1-6, the CDR3 gives the full variable domain: SQTIHQWPATLVQPVGSPLSLECTVEGTSNPNLYWYRQAAGRGLQLLFYSVGIGQISSEVPQNLSASRPQDRQFILSSKKLLLSDSGFYLCAWTLTGDSPLHFGNGTRLTVT.

This chain links TRBV2 with TRBJ2-5; 10 bases line up with TRBD1. Germline V gene data show CDR1 as SNHLY and CDR2 as FYNNEI. This CDR3 is 18 amino acids long. J gave up 1 base and V 3 bases, and 11 bases lay outside the gene matches. CDR3 sequence reads: CASSDGGTGDSSQETQYF. Written as DNA, the CDR3 is TGTGCCAGCAGTGATGGCGGGACAGGGGATTCGAGCCAAGAGACCCAGTACTTC.

The rearrangement links TRBV4-1 to TRBJ2-7, with 9 bases identical to TRBD2. Germline CDR1 MGHRA, CDR2 YSYEKL. The CDR3 sequence is 16 residues long. V was clipped by 1 base and J by 1 base; unmatched bases: 5. The CDR3 coding sequence is TGCGCCAGCAGCCAAGCAGGGGCGGGGGGGTCCTACGAGCAGTACTTC. Residues: CASSQAGAGGSYEQYF.

The chain carries TRBV2 and TRBJ1-1; tentative D call: TRBD1 (5 bases). The CDR3 spans 14 residues. V lost 6 bases and J lost 0, with 11 bases in between. CDR1 and CDR2 from the germline V gene are SNHLY and FYNNEI. The CDR3: CASRRQLMNTEAFF. The CDR3 coding sequence is TGTGCCAGCAGAAGACAGCTGATGAACACTGAAGCTTTCTTT.

This clone has a single count. The chain recombines TRBV10-3 with TRBJ1-1, with 8 positions matching TRBD1. Germline V lookup: CDR1 ENHRY, CDR2 SYGVKD. Trimming at V came to 5 bases and at J to 4 bases, leaving 6 bases not matched to a gene. The CDR3 consists of 14 residues. CDR3 sequence reads: CAISYTGGFTEAFF. The CDR3 coding sequence is TGTGCCATCAGTTACACAGGGGGGTTCACTGAAGCTTTCTTT.